This T cell receptor (beta chain) was recorded in a study of cytomegalovirus exposure and HLA in healthy donors. Findings of the study overall: A later analysis appeared to link common viral pathogens to several of the most significant clusters.

13 Jbeta primers and 60 Vbeta primers were used for the PCR. This table comes from immunoSEQ multiplex PCR, and its TCRdb copy is limited to in-frame clones, with some not included. The sample consists of 100,000 or so clones, over 9.5% of them appearing once. Comment on this clone: Its antigen is undetermined.

V lost 3 bases to trimming and J lost 6 bases; unmatched junction nucleotides: 11. The CDR3 runs to 18 residues. CDR1 is MGHRA and CDR2 is YSYEKL in the germline V gene. The chain has TRBV4-1 and TRBJ2-1; 13 positions agree with TRBD2. This sequence originates from a man aged 35-49 years in good health and CMV-seropositive. The source material was PBMCs. CDR3 sequence (DNA): TGCGCCAGCAGCCACCTACTAGCGGGAGGGCTGATATCCAATGAGCAGTTCTTC. It translates to CASSHLLAGGLISNEQFF.